This TCR beta chain was obtained from a study of T cell repertoires in cytomegalovirus infection. Study-wide points: CMV-specific TCR beta clonotypes restricted by HLA-C were the ones dominating the ex vivo response. Pooled public TCR beta family frequency picked out CMV carriers with the relevant HLA.

From germline, CDR1 is SEHNR and CDR2 FQNEAQ (reference sequence). Trimming took 5 bases from V and 2 from J, leaving 13 bases between them. The CDR3 length is 14 residues. Points on this clonotype: Its antigen remains unidentified.

TCRdb re-analysed the reads in MiXCR, keeping a single row per CDR3 protein. The sample holds some 900,000 distinct CDR3 sequences, about 33% seen once. The TCR originated in a human donor in good health (CMV status not recorded). Some clones in this sample may be carry-over from other donors' samples. V is TRBV7-9 and J is TRBJ2-7; D is ambiguous. This specimen was cultured CD8+ T cells from PBMCs, taken from culture after CMV antigen stimulation. The CDR3 spells CASSGDQSAYEQYF. The CDR3 DNA follows: TGTGCCAGCAGCGGGGATCAGTCAGCCTACGAGCAGTACTTC.